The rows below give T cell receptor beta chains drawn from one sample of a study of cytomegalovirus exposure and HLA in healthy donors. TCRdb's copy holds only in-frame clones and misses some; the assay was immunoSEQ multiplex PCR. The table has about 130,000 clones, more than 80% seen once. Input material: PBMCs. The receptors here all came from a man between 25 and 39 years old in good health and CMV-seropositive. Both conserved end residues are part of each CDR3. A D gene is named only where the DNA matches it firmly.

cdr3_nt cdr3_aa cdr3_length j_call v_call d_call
TGTGCCAGCAGCATTACACAGGGGCGTACCTACGAGCAGTACTTC CASSITQGRTYEQYF 15 TRBJ2-7 TRBV5-5 TRBD1
TGTGCCAGCAGTGACGGTTACGATTCACCCCTCCACTTT CASSDGYDSPLHF 13 TRBJ1-6 TRBV2 -
TGCAGCGTTGAAGCTGGACTACCCTTTGGCACAGATACGCAGTATTTT CSVEAGLPFGTDTQYF 16 TRBJ2-3 TRBV29-1 -
TGTGCCAGCAGTGGGGAGGCTGCTGGTCCCTACGAGCAGTACTTC CASSGEAAGPYEQYF 15 TRBJ2-7 TRBV2 -
TGTGCCAGCAGCTTAGGCCCCCTCATGACTAGCGGGGGGGAAATTCGGTACTTC CASSLGPLMTSGGEIRYF 18 TRBJ2-5 TRBV7-2 TRBD2
TGCGCCAGCAGCTTGGGCAGGCAAGAGACCCAGTACTTC CASSLGRQETQYF 13 TRBJ2-5 TRBV5-1 -
TGTGCCAGCAGCCAATTAGGGGGGGTTCTAGATACGCAGTATTTT CASSQLGGVLDTQYF 15 TRBJ2-3 TRBV11-2 -
TGTGCCAGCAGCTCCTCCCGGGTAATAGATACGCAGTATTTT CASSSSRVIDTQYF 14 TRBJ2-3 TRBV11-2 -
TGTGCCAGCAGCTTTCTAGCGGGGGGACACAATGAGCAGTTCTTC CASSFLAGGHNEQFF 15 TRBJ2-1 TRBV7-3 TRBD2
TGTGCCAGTACCTCCCCATCAGGGGGCCCTCAGCCCCAGCATTTT CASTSPSGGPQPQHF 15 TRBJ1-5 TRBV19 TRBD1
TGTGCCAGCAGCTCCCAGGGGGGAACTAATGAAAAACTGTTTTTT CASSSQGGTNEKLFF 15 TRBJ1-4 TRBV5-8 TRBD1